Each of the 2 T cell receptor beta chains below was sequenced from the same sample in a study of blood T cell repertoires in COVID-19. Produced via immunoSEQ multiplex PCR; TCRdb's table is partial and in-frame only. The sample holds more than 300,000 clones, roughly 86% seen once. The sequencing sample was made of peripheral blood. The source of these receptors is a woman aged 30 to 39 with COVID-19, enrolled during active disease.

The CDR3 DNA follows: TGTGCCAGCAGTCCCATCGGACAGGGCGGCTCTGGAAACACCATATATTTT. It is translated as CASSPIGQGGSGNTIYF. This chain joins TRBV28 and TRBJ1-3; TRBD1 matches 8 bases. Germline V lookup: CDR1 MDHEN, CDR2 SYDVKM. This CDR3 has 17 amino acids. With V trimmed by 5 bases and J by 0 bases, 9 bases remained unmatched.

The V call is TRBV11-2, the J call TRBJ1-3, with D maybe TRBD1 (5 bases). CDR1 SGHAT and CDR2 FQNNGV come from the germline V gene. V was pared by 6 bases and J by 8 bases, with 23 bases between. The CDR3 loop spans 16 amino acids. The DNA for the CDR3 is TGTGCCAGCAGTGAGTTTGCGGGGACCGCTTTTGACACCATATATTTT. This encodes CASSEFAGTAFDTIYF.